Detailed here is one T cell receptor beta chain. Germline V gene data show CDR1 as LNHDA and CDR2 as SQIVND (reference sequence). There are 16 residues in the CDR3. Germline trimming cut 1 base from V and 5 bases from J; bases unmatched to any gene: 8. The source of the sample is a study of Graves' ophthalmopathy and Graves' hyperthyroidism. Study-wide background: The term stable hyperthyroidism indicated an absence of ophthalmopathy within 18 months of follow-up.

Beta-chain TCR CDR3 regions were amplified from RNA transcripts. HTBI primers were employed in first-round RT-PCR, then a second-round multiplex PCR followed. TCRdb used MiXCR to reprocess the multiplex PCR reads, holding one entry per CDR3 protein. Seen here are 900,000 to 1,200,000 distinct CDR3 sequences, less than 45% observed once, and the top ten hold roughly 11%. This receptor was taken from an adult man with Graves' hyperthyroidism. The specimen was peripheral blood or thyroid tissue (not recorded which). This sequence joins TRBV19 and TRBJ2-5, with 9 positions matching TRBD2. The CDR3 region has the DNA TGTGCCAGTAGTATAGTAGGGACTAGCTTCTCGGAGACCCAGTACTTC. Translated, it gives CASSIVGTSFSETQYF. The full variable domain, rest sourced from reference TRBV19 and TRBJ2-5, is DGGITQSPKYLFRKEGQNVTLSCEQNLNHDAMYWYRQDPGQGLRLIYYSQIVNDFQKGDIAEGYSVSREKKESFPLTVTSAQKNPTAFYLCASSIVGTSFSETQYFGPGTRLLVL.